What follows are 27 T cell receptor beta chains derived from one specimen sequenced in a study of shared clonotypes between healthy human individuals (dated by TCRdb to 2018 to 2021). Libraries were prepared through the immunoSEQ multiplex PCR assay. TCRdb's version of the immuneACCESS table is confined to in-frame rearrangements and falls short of the full clone set. An unresolved V gene accounts for under half of the shortfall where checked; the remainder is of unknown origin. A total of more than 1.2 million clones appear in this sample, just under 99% of them only once. The leading ten clones occupy 0.36% of the sample. The sample was naive CD4+ T cells sorted from blood. This specimen's cell subset or site label, interpreted: CD45RA+ positively selected. The receptors were sampled from a young man in good health.

This chain connects TRBV5-1 to TRBJ2-5; 8 bases agree with TRBD2. The junction had 8 bases not matched to a gene; V was cut back by 6 bases and J by 4 bases. The V gene's germline CDR1 is SGHRS and CDR2 YFSETQ. CDR3 length equals 14 residues. CDR3 region: CASKAGEILETQYF. CDR3 nucleotides: TGCGCCAGCAAAGCGGGAGAAATACTAGAGACCCAGTACTTC.

This rearrangement joins TRBV5-1 to TRBJ1-2; D not resolved. CDR3 length: 14 residues. V was cut by 1 base and J by 5 bases, with 12 bases left in between. Germline V gene data show CDR1 as SGHRS and CDR2 as YFSETQ. CDR3 coding DNA: TGCGCCAGCAGCTTGATAGACAACGGGTATGGCTACACCTTC. As protein: CASSLIDNGYGYTF.

This chain joins TRBV7-9 and TRBJ2-7, with 11 bases identical to TRBD2. CDR1 and CDR2 from the germline V gene are SEHNR and FQNEAQ (reference sequence). V shed 2 bases and J 9 bases; nucleotides not matched to a gene: 6. The CDR3 consists of 14 residues. The CDR3 coding sequence is TGTGCCAGCAGCTTAACTAGCGGGGGAAAAGGGCAGTACTTC. It yields the protein CASSLTSGGKGQYF.

V and J are TRBV19 and TRBJ2-1; TRBD1 matches 8 bases. After removal of 2 bases from V and 2 bases from J, the junction contained 2 bases not matched to a gene. The germline V gene has CDR1 LNHDA and CDR2 SQIVND (reference sequence). This CDR3 is 15 amino acids long. CDR3 bases: TGTGCCAGTAGTATACAGGGGGCCCCCTACAATGAGCAGTTCTTC. Protein product: CASSIQGAPYNEQFF. The full variable domain, completed using reference TRBV19 and TRBJ2-1, is DGGITQSPKYLFRKEGQNVTLSCEQNLNHDAMYWYRQDPGQGLRLIYYSQIVNDFQKGDIAEGYSVSREKKESFPLTVTSAQKNPTAFYLCASSIQGAPYNEQFFGPGTRLTVL.

V is TRBV5-1 and J is TRBJ1-1; D not certain. The CDR3 is 13 amino acids. Germline assignment: CDR1 SGHRS and CDR2 YFSETQ. Trimming cost V 0 bases and J 2 bases, with 5 bases left between them. CDR3 protein: CASSLAHNTEAFF. CDR3 coding DNA: TGCGCCAGCAGCTTGGCGCATAACACTGAAGCTTTCTTT.

The chain employs TRBV30 and TRBJ1-4; 8 nucleotides align to TRBD1. Germline CDR1 reads GTSNPN; CDR2 reads SVGIG (reference sequence). The CDR3 totals 16 residues. Losses at the gene ends were 6 bases for V and 4 bases for J; bases not matched to a gene: 13. CDR3 amino acids: CACMSRDRMSNEKLFF. CDR3 sequence (DNA): TGTGCCTGCATGTCCCGGGACAGGATGAGTAATGAAAAACTGTTTTTT. The entire variable domain, with the rest obtained from reference TRBV30 and TRBJ1-4, is as follows: SQTIHQWPATLVQPVGSPLSLECTVEGTSNPNLYWYRQAAGRGLQLLFYSVGIGQISSEVPQNLSASRPQDRQFILSSKKLLLSDSGFYLCACMSRDRMSNEKLFFGSGTQLSVL.

As concerns this clone: This CDR3 is also generated by other DNA sequences in the sample. The chain recombines TRBV18 with TRBJ1-1, with D possibly matching TRBD1 (6 bases). V was cut by 3 bases and J by 2 bases, with 13 bases left in between. From germline, CDR1 is KGHSH and CDR2 LQKENI. The CDR3 has 15 amino acids. CDR3 bases: TGTGCCAGCTCACCGCTGACAGGCCCAAACACTGAAGCTTTCTTT. It specifies CASSPLTGPNTEAFF.

The J gene is TRBJ2-3, the V gene TRBV5-1; 8 bases match TRBD2. The germline CDR1 and CDR2 sequences are SGHRS and YFSETQ. V gave up 2 bases and J gave up 5 bases; unmatched junction bases: 7. The CDR3 consists of 15 residues. CDR3 sequence: CASSFSGRIGDTQYF. Written as DNA, the CDR3 is TGCGCCAGCAGCTTCAGCGGGAGAATTGGAGATACGCAGTATTTT.

The rearrangement links TRBV19 to TRBJ2-7; TRBD1 aligns across 8 bases. Trimming took 4 bases from V and 3 from J; bases not matched to a gene: 2. CDR3 length: 13 residues. CDR1 is LNHDA, CDR2 SQIVND, per germline (reference sequence). CDR3 DNA sequence: TGTGCCAGTAGTAGTGACAGGGGCTACGAGCAGTACTTC. Protein sequence: CASSSDRGYEQYF.

The V and J genes are TRBV5-1 and TRBJ2-7, with D perhaps given as TRBD1 or TRBD2 (5 bases each). CDR1 and CDR2 (germline): SGHRS, YFSETQ. Trimming pared 2 bases from V and 3 bases from J, leaving 12 bases between. The length of the CDR3 is 14 residues. Here the CDR3 DNA reads TGCGCCAGCAGCTTCGGGGCAGACTTCTACGAGCAGTACTTC. It specifies CASSFGADFYEQYF. The entire variable domain, with the rest obtained from reference TRBV5-1 and TRBJ2-7, is as follows: KAGVTQTPRYLIKTRGQQVTLSCSPISGHRSVSWYQQTPGQGLQFLFEYFSETQRNKGNFPGRFSGRQFSNSRSEMNVSTLELGDSALYLCASSFGADFYEQYFGPGTRLTVT.

The J gene is TRBJ1-2, the V gene TRBV5-4; D is uncertain. Germline assignment: CDR1 SGHNT and CDR2 YYREEE (reference sequence). The germline V and J ends were trimmed by 4 bases and 0 bases, with 10 bases remaining between them. This CDR3 comprises 14 residues. This CDR3 reads CASSARLANYGYTF. The CDR3 region has the DNA TGTGCCAGCAGCGCGAGGCTAGCTAACTATGGCTACACCTTC.

This chain joins TRBV5-6 and TRBJ2-7; TRBD2 matches 9 bases. Germline V CDR1 and CDR2: SGHDT, YYEEEE. The CDR3 consists of 16 residues. V was clipped by 4 bases and J by 7 bases; unmatched bases: 15. The CDR3 region is CASSKSLSGSRKEQYF. In DNA form, the CDR3 reads TGTGCCAGCAGCAAATCCCTTAGCGGGAGTAGGAAGGAGCAGTACTTC.

The chain links TRBV7-9 to TRBJ1-2, with 8 bases identical to TRBD1. Germline values: CDR1 SEHNR, CDR2 FQNEAQ (reference sequence). V gave up 4 bases and J gave up 5 bases; unmatched junction bases: 3. The CDR3 sequence is 13 residues long. The CDR3 coding sequence is TGTGCCAGCAGCTCGGACAGGGTATATGGCTACACCTTC. Protein product: CASSSDRVYGYTF.

The genes are TRBV5-4 and TRBJ2-7, with TRBD2 identical over 10 bases. CDR1 is SGHNT and CDR2 is YYREEE in the germline V gene (reference sequence). The CDR3 runs 14 residues. V shed 6 bases, J shed 3 bases, and the junction held 6 bases outside the gene matches. CDR3 sequence reads: CASTNLAGGYEQYF. The CDR3 DNA follows: TGTGCCAGCACAAACTTAGCGGGAGGCTACGAGCAGTACTTC.

The rearrangement joins TRBV14 to TRBJ2-1, with 13 nucleotides matching TRBD2. The CDR3 contains 21 residues. V shed 3 bases and J 2 bases; nucleotides not matched to a gene: 16. Looked up from germline, CDR1 is SGHDN and CDR2 is FVKESK. The CDR3 region has the DNA TGTGCCAGCAGCCACCTTATGGGACTAGCGGGACCACAATCGGCCTACAATGAGCAGTTCTTC. Translating gives CASSHLMGLAGPQSAYNEQFF. Together with reference TRBV14 and TRBJ2-1, the CDR3 gives the full variable domain: EAGVTQFPSHSVIEKGQTVTLRCDPISGHDNLYWYRRVMGKEIKFLLHFVKESKQDESGMPNNRFLAERTGGTYSTLKVQPAELEDSGVYFCASSHLMGLAGPQSAYNEQFFGPGTRLTVL.

This clone occurred once. The rearrangement joins TRBV7-9 to TRBJ1-1; 9 bases line up with TRBD1. Germline V gene data show CDR1 as SEHNR and CDR2 as FQNEAQ (reference sequence). The CDR3 is made up of 15 amino acids. V gave up 6 bases and J gave up 4 bases; unmatched junction bases: 9. CDR3 amino acids: CASRYTQGAGTEAFF. The CDR3 DNA reads TGTGCCAGCAGGTACACACAGGGGGCGGGCACTGAAGCTTTCTTT.

The CDR3 protein is CASSQDSSVGTDTQYF. CDR3 DNA: TGTGCCAGCAGCCAAGATTCGTCCGTAGGAACAGATACGCAGTATTTT. The V and J genes are TRBV14 and TRBJ2-3; D not certain. V dropped 0 bases and J dropped 3 bases, with 13 bases sitting between them. The CDR3 is made up of 16 amino acids. Germline values: CDR1 SGHDN, CDR2 FVKESK. Drawing the rest from reference TRBV14 and TRBJ2-3, the complete variable domain is EAGVTQFPSHSVIEKGQTVTLRCDPISGHDNLYWYRRVMGKEIKFLLHFVKESKQDESGMPNNRFLAERTGGTYSTLKVQPAELEDSGVYFCASSQDSSVGTDTQYFGPGTRLTVL.

In regard to this clone: The sample holds other DNA sequences that translate to the same CDR3. The gene calls are TRBV7-6 and TRBJ2-3; 9 bases agree with TRBD2. V dropped 5 bases and J dropped 6; count of bases not matched to a gene: 6. The CDR3 is made up of 14 amino acids. The germline V gene has CDR1 SGHVS and CDR2 FNYEAQ. As DNA, the CDR3 is TGTGCCAGCAGCCTTCGGCTAGCGGGGGATACGCAGTATTTT. Protein: CASSLRLAGDTQYF.

The J gene is TRBJ1-1, the V gene TRBV2; the D gene is possibly TRBD1 (5 bases). CDR3 length: 14 amino acids. CDR1 and CDR2 (germline): SNHLY, FYNNEI. V was shortened by 7 bases and J by 3 bases, with 15 bases between the two germline ends. CDR3: CASNKESGDTEAFF. The CDR3 DNA reads as TGTGCCAGCAACAAAGAGTCGGGGGACACTGAAGCTTTCTTT.

V and J are TRBV4-1 and TRBJ2-1, with TRBD2 matching over 8 bases. Trimming cost V 0 bases and J 9 bases; bases outside gene matches: 7. The germline V gene encodes CDR1 MGHRA and CDR2 YSYEKL. CDR3 length equals 15 residues. This CDR3 is CASSQDWAGGIEQFF. In nucleotides, the CDR3 is TGCGCCAGCAGCCAAGACTGGGCGGGAGGCATTGAGCAGTTCTTC.

The CDR3 reads CASSRDRGSGELFF. Here the CDR3 DNA reads TGTGCCAGCAGTCGGGACAGGGGATCGGGGGAGCTGTTTTTT. The chain recombines TRBV14 with TRBJ2-2, with 10 bases fitting TRBD1. The CDR3 is 14 residues long. The germline gives CDR1 SGHDN, CDR2 FVKESK. Trimming took 6 bases from V and 8 from J; bases not matched to a gene: 6.

This CDR3 is CASSMAANRLVRTDTQYF. CDR3 bases: TGTGCCAGTAGTATGGCGGCAAACCGACTAGTTCGCACAGATACGCAGTATTTT. The chain recombines TRBV19 with TRBJ2-3, with a possible D match to TRBD2 (6 bases). Germline-derived CDR1 and CDR2 are LNHDA and SQIVND (reference sequence). V shed 3 bases and J shed 1 base, with 20 bases lying between them. The CDR3 loop spans 18 amino acids. The full variable domain, completed using reference TRBV19 and TRBJ2-3, is DGGITQSPKYLFRKEGQNVTLSCEQNLNHDAMYWYRQDPGQGLRLIYYSQIVNDFQKGDIAEGYSVSREKKESFPLTVTSAQKNPTAFYLCASSMAANRLVRTDTQYFGPGTRLTVL.

This sequence joins TRBV6-1 and TRBJ1-4, with 8 positions matching TRBD1. Germline V gene lookup returns CDR1 MNHNS and CDR2 SASEGT. The V segment lost 4 bases and the J segment 7 bases; nucleotides outside the gene matches: 2. The CDR3 is 13 amino acids. CDR3: CASSAGGSEKLFF. The CDR3 DNA is TGTGCCAGCAGTGCAGGGGGCAGTGAAAAACTGTTTTTT.

The gene calls are TRBV7-8 and TRBJ2-5, with 12 bases aligning to TRBD1. CDR3 size: 19 residues. Germline-derived CDR1 and CDR2 are SGHVS and FQNEAQ. V lost 0 bases to trimming and J lost 5 bases; unmatched junction nucleotides: 13. The CDR3 DNA is TGTGCCAGCAGCTTAGCAGTGTCCCGGGACAGGGGGCTTGTTGAGACCCAGTACTTC. Its protein is CASSLAVSRDRGLVETQYF. Complete variable domain (other parts from reference TRBV7-8 and TRBJ2-5): GAGVSQSPRYKVAKRGQDVALRCDPISGHVSLFWYQQALGQGPEFLTYFQNEAQLDKSGLPSDRFFAERPEGSVSTLKIQRTQQEDSAVYLCASSLAVSRDRGLVETQYFGPGTRLLVL.

The chain is built from TRBV6-6 and TRBJ2-7, with D possibly TRBD2 on 7 matching bases. V gave up 6 bases and J gave up 2 bases, with 20 bases separating them. Germline V gene data show CDR1 as MNHNY and CDR2 as SVGAGI (reference sequence). The CDR3 length is 16 residues. CDR3 sequence (DNA): TGTGCCAGCAGCCCGCTGTTAGAGCGGGACACCTACGAGCAGTACTTC. This gives the protein CASSPLLERDTYEQYF.

The chain uses TRBV7-8 and TRBJ2-7; D is ambiguous. This CDR3 is built from 14 residues. The V gene lost 7 bases and the J gene lost 0 bases, with 13 bases spanning the gap. Germline assignment: CDR1 SGHVS and CDR2 FQNEAQ. CDR3 in amino acids: CASNRNPSSYEQYF. The CDR3 DNA sequence: TGTGCCAGCAACCGTAATCCCAGCTCCTACGAGCAGTACTTC.

The V gene is TRBV15, the J gene TRBJ2-5; tentative D call: TRBD1 (6 bases). The CDR3 is 14 amino acids. The germline V and J ends were trimmed by 9 bases and 1 base, with 15 bases remaining between them. Germline-derived CDR1 and CDR2 are LNHNV and YYDKDF (reference sequence). Written as DNA, the CDR3 is TGTGCCACTACCCAAGGGGGTAGCCAAGAGACCCAGTACTTC. Translating gives CATTQGGSQETQYF.